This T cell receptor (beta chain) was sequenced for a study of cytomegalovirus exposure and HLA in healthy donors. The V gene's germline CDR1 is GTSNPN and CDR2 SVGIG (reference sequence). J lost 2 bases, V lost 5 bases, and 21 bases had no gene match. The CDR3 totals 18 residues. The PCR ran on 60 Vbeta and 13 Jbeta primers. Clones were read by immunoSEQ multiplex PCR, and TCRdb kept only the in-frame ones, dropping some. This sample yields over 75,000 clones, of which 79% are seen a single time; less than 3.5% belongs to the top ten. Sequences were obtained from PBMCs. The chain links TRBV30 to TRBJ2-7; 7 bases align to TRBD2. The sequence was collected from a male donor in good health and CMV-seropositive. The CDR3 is CAWGRAFHRASGPYEQYF. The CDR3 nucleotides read TGTGCCTGGGGCCGGGCCTTCCATAGGGCTAGCGGTCCCTACGAGCAGTACTTC.